These 13 T cell receptor beta chains were sequenced from one sample in a study of identical twins. TCRdb recomputed calls from the 5' RACE reads with MiXCR, one row per CDR3 protein. The repertoire includes roughly 710,000 distinct CDR3 sequences, approximately 6% of them detected once, and about 1.8% sits in the top ten. Sequencing used naive T cells sorted from blood. The origin of the receptors is a man between 18 and 35 years old in good health.

This clonotype was seen at least ten times. The genes are TRBV7-2 and TRBJ2-7; 12 bases align to TRBD2. CDR1 SGHTA and CDR2 FQGNSA come from the germline V gene. This CDR3 contains 15 residues. Losses at the gene ends were 0 bases for V and 7 bases for J; bases not matched to a gene: 4. The CDR3 DNA reads as TGTGCCAGCAGCTTAGCCCTAGCGGGAGGGTCGGAGCAGTACGTC. It codes for CASSLALAGGSEQYV.

This clonotype was observed at least ten times. The chain carries TRBV29-1 and TRBJ2-5, with 8 bases aligning to TRBD1. The trim removed 7 bases at V and 5 bases at J, leaving 12 bases unmatched. The germline gives CDR1 SQVTM, CDR2 ANQGSEA. The length of the CDR3 is 14 residues. The CDR3 bases are TGCAGCGAAGCAGGGGGCGCGAATTCGGAGACCCAGTACTTC. This sequence encodes CSEAGGANSETQYF.

The table lists this clonotype with many counts. The genes are TRBV28 and TRBJ1-5, with a tentative D call TRBD1 (6 bases). Germline V gene lookup returns CDR1 MDHEN and CDR2 SYDVKM. This CDR3 has 15 residues. Trimming shortened V by 6 bases and J by 1 base, and 13 bases separated the two germline ends. The CDR3 reads CASSPTGLSNQPQHF. The CDR3 DNA is TGTGCCAGCAGCCCAACAGGGTTAAGCAATCAGCCCCAGCATTTT.

This clonotype was counted only a few times. The chain uses TRBV27 and TRBJ2-3; D call uncertain. Looked up from germline, CDR1 is MNHEY and CDR2 is SMNVEV (reference sequence). Trimming took off 3 bases at V and 7 bases at J, with 11 bases between the two ends. This CDR3 spans 13 amino acids. The DNA of the CDR3 is TGTGCCAGCAGTTTGTCGCTCTCGTATACGCAGTATTTT. Translation: CASSLSLSYTQYF.

There are a few counts of this clonotype. The CDR3 region has the DNA TGTGCCAGTAGTATGCTAACGGGAGGCCTTTCGAACACCGGGGAGCTGTTTTTT. Translating it yields CASSMLTGGLSNTGELFF. The chain links TRBV19 to TRBJ2-2; 7 bases align to TRBD2. The CDR3 length is 18 residues. Germline V gene sequence: CDR1 LNHDA, CDR2 SQIVND (reference sequence). After removal of 3 bases from V and 0 bases from J, the junction contained 10 bases not matched to a gene.

This clonotype was seen only a few times. The chain links TRBV12-3 or TRBV12-4 to TRBJ2-3; no clear D gene. V shed 0 bases and J shed 0 bases, with 7 bases lying between them. The CDR3 totals 15 residues. The CDR3 DNA reads as TGTGCCAGCAGTTTAGCGCTCCCCAGCACAGATACGCAGTATTTT. This sequence encodes CASSLALPSTDTQYF.

The sample holds many counts of this clonotype. The genes are TRBV28 and TRBJ1-5; D is uncertain. Germline CDR1 is MDHEN and CDR2 is SYDVKM. V was cut by 6 bases and J by 4 bases, with 13 bases left in between. This CDR3 is built from 14 residues. The CDR3 sequence is CASRESAWNQPQHF. DNA for the CDR3: TGTGCCAGCAGGGAATCGGCTTGGAATCAGCCCCAGCATTTT. The entire variable domain, with the rest obtained from reference TRBV28 and TRBJ1-5, is as follows: DVKVTQSSRYLVKRTGEKVFLECVQDMDHENMFWYRQDPGLGLRLIYFSYDVKMKEKGDIPEGYSVSREKKERFSLILESASTNQTSMYLCASRESAWNQPQHFGDGTRLSIL.

The table lists this clonotype with many counts. The genes are TRBV20-1 and TRBJ2-3, with 9 nucleotides matching TRBD2. V gave up 3 bases and J gave up 5 bases; unmatched junction bases: 9. CDR3 size: 15 residues. Germline V gene data show CDR1 as DFQATT and CDR2 as SNEGSKA (reference sequence). CDR3 nucleotide sequence: TGCAGTGCTAGTAATTTAGCGGGAGCGGTAGATACGCAGTATTTT. Protein sequence: CSASNLAGAVDTQYF.

In this sample, this clonotype turned up many times. The rearrangement joins TRBV4-3 to TRBJ2-5; D gene ambiguous. CDR1 is LGHNA, CDR2 YSLEER, per germline. V was clipped by 3 bases and J by 5 bases, with 16 bases between them. CDR3 length equals 15 residues. In DNA, the CDR3 is TGCGCCAGCAGCCAGACCTCGAGAGGAGAGGAGACCCAGTACTTC. As protein: CASSQTSRGEETQYF.

This clonotype was seen repeatedly, ten times or more. The chain employs TRBV4-1 and TRBJ1-1; D is unclear. The germline V gene encodes CDR1 MGHRA and CDR2 YSYEKL. Trimming stripped 2 bases from V and 1 base from J, with 8 bases between. This CDR3 is built from 14 residues. The CDR3 loop reads CASSQQWGNTEAFF. The CDR3 nucleotides read TGCGCCAGCAGCCAACAATGGGGGAACACTGAAGCTTTCTTT.

Only a few counts were recorded for this clonotype. The chain recombines TRBV29-1 with TRBJ1-2; 8 nucleotides line up with TRBD1. The length of the CDR3 is 13 residues. Looked up from germline, CDR1 is SQVTM and CDR2 is ANQGSEA. Trimming at V came to 7 bases and at J to 4 bases, leaving 8 bases not matched to a gene. The CDR3 reads CSAWTGLIYGYTF. As DNA, the CDR3 is TGCAGCGCCTGGACAGGGCTGATCTATGGCTACACCTTC.

This clonotype has ten or more counts. V and J are TRBV27 and TRBJ2-1; D remains ambiguous. CDR3 size: 14 residues. Germline lookup yields CDR1 MNHEY and CDR2 SMNVEV (reference sequence). The V end lost 3 bases, the J end lost 1 base, and 7 bases lay between the germline ends. The CDR3 spells CASSFRSSYNEQFF. In DNA form, the CDR3 reads TGTGCCAGCAGTTTCCGGTCATCCTACAATGAGCAGTTCTTC.

This clonotype was seen more than once but under ten times. This sequence joins TRBV12-3 or TRBV12-4 and TRBJ2-3, with 10 bases matching TRBD2. The CDR3 totals 16 residues. V lost 5 bases and J lost 4; bases outside the gene matches: 9. The CDR3 is CASSPQKREGSDTQYF. The DNA for the CDR3 is TGTGCCAGCAGTCCCCAAAAGCGGGAGGGTTCAGATACGCAGTATTTT.